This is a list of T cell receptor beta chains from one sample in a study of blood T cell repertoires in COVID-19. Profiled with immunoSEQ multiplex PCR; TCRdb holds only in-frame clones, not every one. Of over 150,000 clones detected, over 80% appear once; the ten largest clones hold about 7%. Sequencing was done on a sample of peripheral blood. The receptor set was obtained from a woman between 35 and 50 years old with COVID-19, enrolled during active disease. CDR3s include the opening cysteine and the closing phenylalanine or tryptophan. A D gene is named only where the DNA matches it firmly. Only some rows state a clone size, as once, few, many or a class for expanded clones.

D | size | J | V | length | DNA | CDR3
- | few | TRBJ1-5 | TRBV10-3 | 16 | TGTGCCATCAGTGAGTTTGGGCAGAGCCTCAATCAGCCCCAGCATTTT | CAISEFGQSLNQPQHF
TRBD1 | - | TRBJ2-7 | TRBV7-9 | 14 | TGTGCCAGCAGCCCCGGGACAGGATCATACGAGCAGTACTTC | CASSPGTGSYEQYF
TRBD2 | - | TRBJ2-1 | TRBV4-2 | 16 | TGTGCCAGCAGCCAGGTAGTAGCGGGGGGGCCGGATGAGCAGTTCTTC | CASSQVVAGGPDEQFF
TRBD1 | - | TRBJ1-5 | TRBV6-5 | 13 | TGTGCCAGCAGGACAGGGGTAGGCCAGCCCCAGCATTTT | CASRTGVGQPQHF
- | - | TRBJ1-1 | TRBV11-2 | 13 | TGTGCCAGCAGCTTGGGGCTCAACACTGAAGCTTTCTTT | CASSLGLNTEAFF
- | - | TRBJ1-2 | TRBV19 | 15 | TGTGCCAGTATATCGAAAGGGGATGATAACTATGGCTACACCTTC | CASISKGDDNYGYTF
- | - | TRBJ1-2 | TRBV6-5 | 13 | TGTGCCAGCAGTCAAACAGGGAGCTATGGCTACACCTTC | CASSQTGSYGYTF
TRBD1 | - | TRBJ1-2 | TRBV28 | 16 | TGTGCCAGCAGTTCGCACCCGGGACAGGGTTATTATGGCTACACCTTC | CASSSHPGQGYYGYTF
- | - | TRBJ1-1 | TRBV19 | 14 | TGTGCCAGTAGTAGGGGCAGGGCGGACACTGAAGCTTTCTTT | CASSRGRADTEAFF
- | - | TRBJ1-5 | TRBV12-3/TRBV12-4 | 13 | TGTGCCAGCAGGTCAGGGGCGGGTCAGCCCCAGCATTTT | CASRSGAGQPQHF
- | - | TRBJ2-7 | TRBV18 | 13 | TGTGCCAGCTCACCAGGGGGGATCGACGAGCAGTACTTC | CASSPGGIDEQYF
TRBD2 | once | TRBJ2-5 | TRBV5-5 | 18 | TGTGCCAGCAGCTTGGTGGGTGCGGCTAGCGGGTTCCAAGAGACCCAGTACTTC | CASSLVGAASGFQETQYF
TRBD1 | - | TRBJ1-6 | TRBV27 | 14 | TGTGCCAGCAGTGCCTCCGGGACAGCTTCCTCCCTCCACTTT | CASSASGTASSLHF
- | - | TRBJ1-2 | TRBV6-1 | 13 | TGTGCCAGCAGTGAAGGTTCGGGAGGGGGCTACACCTTC | CASSEGSGGGYTF
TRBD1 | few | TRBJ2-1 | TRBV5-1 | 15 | TGCGCCAGCAGCTTTGCCGGGACAGGGTACAATGAGCAGTTCTTC | CASSFAGTGYNEQFF
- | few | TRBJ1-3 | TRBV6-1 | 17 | TGTGCCAGCAGTGAACCCGTACGGGGGATCTCTGGAAACACCATATATTTT | CASSEPVRGISGNTIYF
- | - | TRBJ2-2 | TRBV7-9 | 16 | TGTGCCAGCAGTAAGCCTGAGACAGCAAACACCGGGGAGCTGTTTTTT | CASSKPETANTGELFF
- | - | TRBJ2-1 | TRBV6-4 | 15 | TGTGCCAGCAGCCCGGAAGGAGGCTCCTACAATGAGCAGTTCTTC | CASSPEGGSYNEQFF
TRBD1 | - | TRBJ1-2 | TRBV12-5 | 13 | TGTGCTAGTGGTAGGACAGGGGGCGGTGGCTACACCTTC | CASGRTGGGGYTF
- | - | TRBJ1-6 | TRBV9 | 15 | TGTGCCAGCAGCATGCCCAGGGGAGAGAATTCACCCCTCCACTTT | CASSMPRGENSPLHF
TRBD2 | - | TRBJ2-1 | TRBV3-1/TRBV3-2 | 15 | TGTGCCAGCAGCCAAGAACTAGCGGGGGATAATGAGCAGTTCTTC | CASSQELAGDNEQFF
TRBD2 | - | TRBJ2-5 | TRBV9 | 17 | TGTGCCAGCAGCAGAGACCCGGGAGGGGGGTTGCAAGAGACCCAGTACTTC | CASSRDPGGGLQETQYF
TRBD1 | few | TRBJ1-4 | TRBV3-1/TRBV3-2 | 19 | TGTGCCAGCAGCCAAGCCCGAAGGGGGCGGGGAGAGAGAAATGAAAAACTGTTTTTT | CASSQARRGRGERNEKLFF
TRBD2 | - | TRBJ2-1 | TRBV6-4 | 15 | TGTGCCAGCAGTTTGCGGGGGGAAACCTACAATGAGCAGTTCTTC | CASSLRGETYNEQFF
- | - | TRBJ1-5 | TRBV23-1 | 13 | TGCGCCAGCAGTCTGCGGGCCAATCAGCCCCAGCATTTT | CASSLRANQPQHF
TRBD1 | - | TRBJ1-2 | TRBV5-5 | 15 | TGTGCCAGCACCTTCCCCGCAGGGGGCGACTATGGCTACACCTTC | CASTFPAGGDYGYTF
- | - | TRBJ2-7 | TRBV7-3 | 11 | TGTGCCAGCAGCTCGGCCTACGAGCAGTACTTC | CASSSAYEQYF
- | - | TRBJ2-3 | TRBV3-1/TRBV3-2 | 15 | TGTGCCAGCAGCCAAGGTGCAGGGGGCACAGATACGCAGTATTTT | CASSQGAGGTDTQYF
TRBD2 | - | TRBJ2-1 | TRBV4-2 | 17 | TGTGCCAGCAGCCAAGAGCGGGGACTATTCCTTTTATCCGAGCAGTTCTTC | CASSQERGLFLLSEQFF
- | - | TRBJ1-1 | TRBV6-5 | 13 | TGTGCCACCGCGGGTCCCATGAACACTGAAGCTTTCTTT | CATAGPMNTEAFF
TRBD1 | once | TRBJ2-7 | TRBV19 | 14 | TGTGCCAGTAGTTCGGACAGGGGGGGAGACGAGCAGTACTTC | CASSSDRGGDEQYF
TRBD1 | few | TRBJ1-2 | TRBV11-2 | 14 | TGTGCCAGCAGCTCAGGACAGGGATACTATGGCTACACCTTC | CASSSGQGYYGYTF
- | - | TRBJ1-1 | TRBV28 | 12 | TGTGCCAGCAGTTTATTAGACACTGAAGCTTTCTTT | CASSLLDTEAFF
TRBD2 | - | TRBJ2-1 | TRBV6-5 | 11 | TGTGCCAGCTGGGGGGGTAATGAGCAGTTCTTC | CASWGGNEQFF
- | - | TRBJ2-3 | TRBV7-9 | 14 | TGTGCCAGCAGCCTCAACATCATGTGGGATACGCAGTATTTT | CASSLNIMWDTQYF
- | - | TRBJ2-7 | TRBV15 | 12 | TGTGCCACCAGTGGACAGTCCTACGAGCAGTACTTC | CATSGQSYEQYF
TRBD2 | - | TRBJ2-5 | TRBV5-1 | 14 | TGCGCCAGCAGCCCGGGACTACCCGGGGAGACCCAGTACTTC | CASSPGLPGETQYF
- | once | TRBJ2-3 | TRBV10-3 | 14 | TGTGCCACTAGTCCTGACCCAACCGGCGGTACGCAGTATTTT | CATSPDPTGGTQYF
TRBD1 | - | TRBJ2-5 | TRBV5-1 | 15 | TGCGCCAGCAGCTTGGGGCCAGGGGGCCAAGAGACCCAGTACTTC | CASSLGPGGQETQYF
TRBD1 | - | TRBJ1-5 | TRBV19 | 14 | TGTGCCAGTAGCTTGACAGGGAGCAATCAGCCCCAGCATTTT | CASSLTGSNQPQHF
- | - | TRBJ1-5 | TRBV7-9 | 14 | TGTGCCAGCAGCTTAGGTCAGGGGAGTCAGCCCCAGCATTTT | CASSLGQGSQPQHF
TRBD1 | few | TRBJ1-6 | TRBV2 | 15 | TGTGCCAGCAGTGACGAGGGGACAGGGAGGTCACCCCTCCACTTT | CASSDEGTGRSPLHF
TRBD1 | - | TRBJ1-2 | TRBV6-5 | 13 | TGTGCCAGCAGCCCGGGACAGCTCTATGGCTACACCTTC | CASSPGQLYGYTF
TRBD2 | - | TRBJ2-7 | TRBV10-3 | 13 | TGTGCCATCAGTGGTGGGACTACCTACGAGCAGTACTTC | CAISGGTTYEQYF
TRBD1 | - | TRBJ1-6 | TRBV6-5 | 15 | TGTGCCGTATGGGGACAGGGGGCTAAAAATTCACCCCTCCACTTT | CAVWGQGAKNSPLHF
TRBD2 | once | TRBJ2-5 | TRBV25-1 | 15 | TGTGCCAGCAGTCCAGTGGGACTAGCGGGAGAGACCCAGTACTTC | CASSPVGLAGETQYF
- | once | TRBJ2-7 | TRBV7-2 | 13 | TGTGCCAGCAGCTCGATGACAGTGAGGGAGCAGTACTTC | CASSSMTVREQYF
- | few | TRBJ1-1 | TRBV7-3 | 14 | TGTGCCAGCAGCCACGACAGGAGGAACACTGAAGCTTTCTTT | CASSHDRRNTEAFF
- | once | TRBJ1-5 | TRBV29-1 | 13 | TGCAGCGTTGGGGAGGGGAGGAATCAGCCCCAGCATTTT | CSVGEGRNQPQHF
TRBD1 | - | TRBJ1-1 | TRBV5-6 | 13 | TGTGCCAGCAGGACAGGGATGAACACTGAAGCTTTCTTT | CASRTGMNTEAFF
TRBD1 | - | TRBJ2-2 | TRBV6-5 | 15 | TGTGCCAGCAGAACCGACAGGGGAAACACCGGGGAGCTGTTTTTT | CASRTDRGNTGELFF
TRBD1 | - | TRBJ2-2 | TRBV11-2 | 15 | TGTGCCAGCAGCCGGGACAGGACGAACACCGGGGAGCTGTTTTTT | CASSRDRTNTGELFF
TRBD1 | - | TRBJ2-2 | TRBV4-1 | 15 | TGCGCCAGCAGCCTGGGACAGGCTAACACCGGGGAGCTGTTTTTT | CASSLGQANTGELFF
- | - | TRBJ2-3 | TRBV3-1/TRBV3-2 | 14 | TGTGCCAGCAGCCAAGACGCGGGAACGGATACGCAGTATTTT | CASSQDAGTDTQYF
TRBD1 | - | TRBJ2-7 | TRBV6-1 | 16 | TGTGCCAGCAGTGTGAAGACAGGGAGAGGGACCTACGAGCAGTACTTC | CASSVKTGRGTYEQYF
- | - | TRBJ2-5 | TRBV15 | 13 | TGTGCCACCAGCGTAGGGAGGAGCGAGACCCAGTACTTC | CATSVGRSETQYF
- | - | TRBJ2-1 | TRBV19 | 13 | TGTGCCAGTAGTATAAGCCGGGTTAGGGAGCAGTTCTTC | CASSISRVREQFF